The clone carrying this T cell receptor (beta chain) has a handful of counts. Antigen: not known. Trimming removed 6 bases from V and 1 base from J, with 16 bases in between. CDR1 SGHKS and CDR2 YYEKEE come from the germline V gene (reference sequence). This CDR3 has 16 residues. The sample is drawn from a study of OX40 agonist ivuxolimab in advanced cancers. Overall study: Averaging 60 years in age, with a range of about 20 to 90, the cohort was approximately 83% male.

TCRdb's copy holds only in-frame clones and misses some; the assay was immunoSEQ multiplex PCR. Among about 64,000 clones, approximately 88% were seen once, and the ten largest hold about 0.75%. Study-level findings and limits: The mean number of expanded clones was higher in CD8+ T cells than in CD4+. Researchers did not determine the expanded peripheral T cells' antigen specificity. At doses 0.1 to 3.0 mg/kg, CD4+ and CD8+ clones expanded.

The receptor was isolated from an adult with an advanced solid tumor such as melanoma, head and neck, liver or kidney cancer. This chain connects TRBV5-5 to TRBJ2-2; TRBD2 might be the D (5 bases). This specimen consisted of CD4+ or CD8+ T cells sorted from blood, obtained in a trial of the OX40 agonist ivuxolimab. The DNA for the CDR3 is TGTGCCAGCACCCCGGCCGGGATCCTGAACACCGGGGAGCTGTTTTTT. Its protein is CASTPAGILNTGELFF.